This T cell receptor beta chain comes out of a study of T cell responses to AZD1222 COVID-19 vaccine. Study-wide findings and caveats: Only after the peak T cell response were repertoires sampled. Only five or six individuals given AZD1222 were seropositive at baseline. Increases in Spike-specific TCR breadth and depth were seen after two AZD1222 doses. At 160-218 and 743-854, vaccine-associated CD4 TCRs were dominant, and they spanned spike.

With 8 bases removed from V and 3 bases from J, the gap between germline ends came to 11 bases. The CDR3 sequence is 12 residues long. TCRdb's copy holds only in-frame clones and misses some; the assay was immunoSEQ multiplex PCR. This sample has approximately 70,000 clones, with 82% found just once. This clone was recorded a few times. The antigen remains unidentified. The sample consisted of peripheral blood, taken on day 0 of AZD1222 vaccination. The chain combines TRBV12-3 or TRBV12-4 with TRBJ2-7; D is ambiguous. This TCR came from an adult in good health. CDR3 sequence (DNA): TGTGCCAGCCGGCCTCAGAGCTACGAGCAGTACTTC. Amino acid sequence: CASRPQSYEQYF.